A selection of T cell receptor beta chains follows, all from one sample in a study of beta chain features in type 1 diabetes. The repertoire was sequenced with immunoSEQ multiplex PCR; TCRdb's copy has only in-frame clones and lacks some. This table has under 400,000 clones, around a fifth appearing once. Sample: naive CD4+ T cells from blood. The receptors derive from a woman between 18 and 29 years old in good health. The CDR3 runs from the conserved cysteine through the conserved F or W. A D gene is named only where the DNA matches it firmly. The size of a clone is reported for some rows only, either as once, few or many, or as a class for expanded clones.

abundance: NA
v_gene: TRBV4-1
j_gene: TRBJ2-7
d_gene: TRBD2
CDR3nt: TGCGCCAGCAGCCGCATTCTCGGACTAGCGGCCCCTGAAAGCTCCTACGAGCAGTACTTC
CDR3aa: CASSRILGLAAPESSYEQYF

abundance: NA
v_gene: TRBV9
j_gene: TRBJ2-7
d_gene: TRBD1
CDR3nt: TGTGCCAGCAGCGTAGGGGACAGAATCTACGAGCAGTACTTC
CDR3aa: CASSVGDRIYEQYF

abundance: NA
v_gene: TRBV29-1
j_gene: TRBJ2-3
d_gene: TRBD2
CDR3nt: TGCAGCGTTGACGGGGGGGGAAACACAGATACGCAGTATTTT
CDR3aa: CSVDGGGNTDTQYF

abundance: few
v_gene: TRBV6-1
j_gene: TRBJ1-5
d_gene: TRBD1
CDR3nt: TGTGCCAGCAGCGGTCGCAGGGGGCCTCAGCCCCAGCATTTT
CDR3aa: CASSGRRGPQPQHF

abundance: few
v_gene: TRBV4-1
j_gene: TRBJ2-1
d_gene: TRBD2
CDR3nt: TGCGCCAGCAGCCAGCCAAGACTAGCGGGGGACAATGAGCAGTTCTTC
CDR3aa: CASSQPRLAGDNEQFF

abundance: few
v_gene: TRBV19
j_gene: TRBJ2-1
d_gene: TRBD1
CDR3nt: TGTGCCAGTAGCCGACAGGGGAGCTCCTACAATGAGCAGTTCTTC
CDR3aa: CASSRQGSSYNEQFF

abundance: NA
v_gene: TRBV2
j_gene: TRBJ1-1
d_gene: NA
CDR3nt: TGTGCCAGCAGTGAAGCACTCGGGTACAACACTGAAGCTTTCTTT
CDR3aa: CASSEALGYNTEAFF

abundance: few
v_gene: TRBV7-9
j_gene: TRBJ1-3
d_gene: NA
CDR3nt: TGTGCCAGCAGCTTAGAACCCACAGGATTCTCTGGAAACACCATATATTTT
CDR3aa: CASSLEPTGFSGNTIYF

abundance: few
v_gene: TRBV5-1
j_gene: TRBJ2-3
d_gene: TRBD2
CDR3nt: TGCGCCAGCAGCATCGGGACTAGAGACTTCACAGATACGCAGTATTTT
CDR3aa: CASSIGTRDFTDTQYF

abundance: NA
v_gene: TRBV29-1
j_gene: TRBJ2-7
d_gene: TRBD2
CDR3nt: TGCAGCGTGGGCCCAACTAGCGGGAGGCCCTACGAGCAGTACTTC
CDR3aa: CSVGPTSGRPYEQYF

abundance: few
v_gene: TRBV29-1
j_gene: TRBJ1-1
d_gene: NA
CDR3nt: TGCAGCGCCTCACAGGGTTCGACTGAAGCTTTCTTT
CDR3aa: CSASQGSTEAFF

abundance: NA
v_gene: TRBV2
j_gene: TRBJ2-7
d_gene: NA
CDR3nt: TGTGCCAGCAGGAGGGCCCGGCGAGACTACGAGCAGTACTTC
CDR3aa: CASRRARRDYEQYF

abundance: NA
v_gene: TRBV30
j_gene: TRBJ1-4
d_gene: NA
CDR3nt: TGTGCCTGGAGTCACAAGAGGGAACTGTTTTTT
CDR3aa: CAWSHKRELFF

abundance: NA
v_gene: TRBV6-5
j_gene: TRBJ1-1
d_gene: NA
CDR3nt: TGTGCCAGCAGTGCGGCCCATGGCACTGAAGCTTTCTTT
CDR3aa: CASSAAHGTEAFF

abundance: NA
v_gene: TRBV9
j_gene: TRBJ1-1
d_gene: NA
CDR3nt: TGTGCCAGCAGCGCGGGACAAATGAACACTGAAGCTTTCTTT
CDR3aa: CASSAGQMNTEAFF

abundance: NA
v_gene: TRBV5-1
j_gene: TRBJ1-1
d_gene: NA
CDR3nt: TGCGCCAGCAGCTCTCCCGACAGGCTAAACACTGAAGCTTTCTTT
CDR3aa: CASSSPDRLNTEAFF

abundance: NA
v_gene: TRBV19
j_gene: TRBJ1-6
d_gene: NA
CDR3nt: TGTGCCAGTAGTATAGACCTGTTCAGCGTGGCGACACCCCTCCACTTT
CDR3aa: CASSIDLFSVATPLHF

abundance: NA
v_gene: TRBV4-1
j_gene: TRBJ1-2
d_gene: NA
CDR3nt: TGCGCCAGCAGCCCTGGGGGGAATCAGGGCTATGGCTACACCTTC
CDR3aa: CASSPGGNQGYGYTF

abundance: NA
v_gene: TRBV9
j_gene: TRBJ2-1
d_gene: NA
CDR3nt: TGTGCCAGCAGCGTAGGGCCGAACTACAGGGAGTTCTTC
CDR3aa: CASSVGPNYREFF

abundance: few
v_gene: TRBV2
j_gene: TRBJ2-6
d_gene: NA
CDR3nt: TGTGCCTTTGGACTGTCTGGGGCCAACGTCCTGACTTTC
CDR3aa: CAFGLSGANVLTF

abundance: few
v_gene: TRBV7-2
j_gene: TRBJ2-5
d_gene: NA
CDR3nt: TGTGCCAGCAGCCCAAGCCCGGGAAGGGAGACCCAGTACTTC
CDR3aa: CASSPSPGRETQYF

abundance: NA
v_gene: TRBV19
j_gene: TRBJ2-1
d_gene: NA
CDR3nt: TGTGCCAGTAGTATGGAGGGTCGGGGAGCTTGGGAGCAGTTCTTC
CDR3aa: CASSMEGRGAWEQFF

abundance: few
v_gene: TRBV19
j_gene: TRBJ2-2
d_gene: NA
CDR3nt: TGTGCCAGTAGTATAGATCCCTCCGCCGGGGAGCTGTTTTTT
CDR3aa: CASSIDPSAGELFF

abundance: NA
v_gene: TRBV7-2
j_gene: TRBJ2-7
d_gene: TRBD1
CDR3nt: TGTGCCAGCAGCCCACACGGGACAGGGACCTACGAGCAGTACTTC
CDR3aa: CASSPHGTGTYEQYF

abundance: NA
v_gene: TRBV7-9
j_gene: TRBJ1-1
d_gene: TRBD1
CDR3nt: TGTGCCAGCACCCTTACTTACGGGACAGGGGGCTCTGAAGCTTTCTTT
CDR3aa: CASTLTYGTGGSEAFF

abundance: few
v_gene: TRBV29-1
j_gene: TRBJ2-1
d_gene: NA
CDR3nt: TGCAGCGTTGGACAGGTTAGCTCCTACAATGAGCAGTTCTTC
CDR3aa: CSVGQVSSYNEQFF

abundance: few
v_gene: TRBV5-1
j_gene: TRBJ2-5
d_gene: NA
CDR3nt: TGCGCCAGCAGCTTGGAAGCGGAGACCCAGTACTTC
CDR3aa: CASSLEAETQYF

abundance: NA
v_gene: TRBV5-1
j_gene: TRBJ2-3
d_gene: TRBD2
CDR3nt: TGCGCCAGCAGCTTTACAGCGGGGGGCCACACAGATACGCAGTATTTT
CDR3aa: CASSFTAGGHTDTQYF

abundance: few
v_gene: TRBV30
j_gene: TRBJ2-2
d_gene: TRBD1
CDR3nt: TGTGCCTGGAGTGTATTAGGGACAGGGAACACCGGGGAGCTGTTTTTT
CDR3aa: CAWSVLGTGNTGELFF

abundance: few
v_gene: TRBV9
j_gene: TRBJ2-7
d_gene: TRBD2
CDR3nt: TGTGCCAGCAGCACGGGGACTAGCTACGAGCAGTACTTC
CDR3aa: CASSTGTSYEQYF

abundance: few
v_gene: TRBV7-9
j_gene: TRBJ1-3
d_gene: TRBD1
CDR3nt: TGTGCCAGCAGCCGGGACAGCCCGGCGGCTGGAAACACCATATATTTT
CDR3aa: CASSRDSPAAGNTIYF

abundance: NA
v_gene: TRBV6-5
j_gene: TRBJ1-2
d_gene: NA
CDR3nt: TGTGCCAGCCGCGGGGTTGGCTACACCTTC
CDR3aa: CASRGVGYTF

abundance: NA
v_gene: TRBV19
j_gene: TRBJ2-7
d_gene: NA
CDR3nt: TGTGCCAGTAGTACCCTAGACGGGAGCTCCTACGAGCAGTACTTC
CDR3aa: CASSTLDGSSYEQYF

abundance: NA
v_gene: TRBV6-1
j_gene: TRBJ1-1
d_gene: NA
CDR3nt: TGTGCCAGCTTGACGGGGGGCAACACTGAAGCTTTCTTT
CDR3aa: CASLTGGNTEAFF

abundance: NA
v_gene: TRBV30
j_gene: TRBJ1-6
d_gene: NA
CDR3nt: TGTGCCGGAACCGGGACATTACTAGATTCACCCCTCCACTTT
CDR3aa: CAGTGTLLDSPLHF

abundance: few
v_gene: TRBV4-2
j_gene: TRBJ2-2
d_gene: NA
CDR3nt: TGTGCCAGCAGCCAAATAAGCTTAAGAGGTGAAGGGGAGCTGTTTTTT
CDR3aa: CASSQISLRGEGELFF

abundance: few
v_gene: TRBV7-8
j_gene: TRBJ2-1
d_gene: TRBD2
CDR3nt: TGTGCCAGCAGCCCGCTGGGGAGCGGGGGGTCAGATGAGCAGTTCTTC
CDR3aa: CASSPLGSGGSDEQFF

abundance: NA
v_gene: TRBV6-5
j_gene: TRBJ2-2
d_gene: TRBD1
CDR3nt: TGTGCCAGCAGGAGGGGACAGGGGTCCACCGGGGAGCTGTTTTTT
CDR3aa: CASRRGQGSTGELFF

abundance: few
v_gene: TRBV7-9
j_gene: TRBJ1-1
d_gene: NA
CDR3nt: TGTGCCAGCAGCCCATCGAACACTGAAGCTTTCTTT
CDR3aa: CASSPSNTEAFF

abundance: NA
v_gene: TRBV6-8
j_gene: TRBJ1-5
d_gene: TRBD1
CDR3nt: TGTGCCAGCAGGTACCGGGGACAGGGGCGCGGCAATCAGCCCCAGCATTTT
CDR3aa: CASRYRGQGRGNQPQHF

abundance: NA
v_gene: TRBV25-1
j_gene: TRBJ2-7
d_gene: TRBD1
CDR3nt: TGTGCCAGCAGTGAAGCCGGGACAGGGATTCGCGAGCAGTACTTC
CDR3aa: CASSEAGTGIREQYF

abundance: few
v_gene: TRBV11-2
j_gene: TRBJ2-3
d_gene: NA
CDR3nt: TGTGCCAGCAGCTTACGCTCGGCAGATACGCAGTATTTT
CDR3aa: CASSLRSADTQYF

abundance: once
v_gene: TRBV11-1
j_gene: TRBJ2-5
d_gene: TRBD1
CDR3nt: TGTGCCAGCAGCCTACAGGGGCGCGGGGAGACCCAGTACTTC
CDR3aa: CASSLQGRGETQYF

abundance: NA
v_gene: TRBV19
j_gene: TRBJ1-1
d_gene: NA
CDR3nt: TGTGCCAGTAGTATCGGTCCAGGGGTCATGAACACTGAAGCTTTCTTT
CDR3aa: CASSIGPGVMNTEAFF

abundance: few
v_gene: TRBV7-7
j_gene: TRBJ2-5
d_gene: NA
CDR3nt: TGTGCTAGCAGCCGAGGACAGATGCAAGAGACCCAGTACTTC
CDR3aa: CASSRGQMQETQYF

abundance: few
v_gene: TRBV27
j_gene: TRBJ1-5
d_gene: TRBD1
CDR3nt: TGTGCCAGCAGTCGTCTACCGACAGGGGCAGATCAGCCCCAGCATTTT
CDR3aa: CASSRLPTGADQPQHF

abundance: NA
v_gene: TRBV5-1
j_gene: TRBJ2-6
d_gene: TRBD1
CDR3nt: TGCGCCAGCAGCGAACGGACAGGGGCTGGGGCCAACGTCCTGACTTTC
CDR3aa: CASSERTGAGANVLTF

abundance: NA
v_gene: TRBV30
j_gene: TRBJ2-5
d_gene: TRBD2
CDR3nt: TGTGCCTGGAGCGGGCTAGCGGGGGGAGAGACCCAGTACTTC
CDR3aa: CAWSGLAGGETQYF

abundance: NA
v_gene: TRBV7-2
j_gene: TRBJ1-6
d_gene: TRBD1
CDR3nt: TGTGCCAGCAGCTCACTAAGGGGGCGTCAATCACCCCTCCACTTT
CDR3aa: CASSSLRGRQSPLHF

abundance: few
v_gene: TRBV15
j_gene: TRBJ2-4
d_gene: NA
CDR3nt: TGTGCCACCAGCAGAGGTGGAGCCTTTAATTTTGACATTCAGTACTTC
CDR3aa: CATSRGGAFNFDIQYF

abundance: NA
v_gene: TRBV29-1
j_gene: TRBJ1-1
d_gene: NA
CDR3nt: TGCAGCGTAAGACAGTCTATGAACACTGAAGCTTTCTTT
CDR3aa: CSVRQSMNTEAFF

abundance: few
v_gene: TRBV28
j_gene: TRBJ2-1
d_gene: TRBD1
CDR3nt: TGTGCCAGCAGTCCCCCCCAGGGGGCCAATGAGCAGTTCTTC
CDR3aa: CASSPPQGANEQFF

abundance: NA
v_gene: TRBV5-4
j_gene: TRBJ2-3
d_gene: NA
CDR3nt: TGTGCCAGCAGCTTGGACGGGTATAGCACAGATACGCAGTATTTT
CDR3aa: CASSLDGYSTDTQYF